The sequence of this T cell receptor (beta chain) was determined in a study of T cell repertoires in cytomegalovirus infection. Study-wide background: Both CMV infection and a matching HLA type were indicated by public TCR beta signatures.

TCRdb passed the reads through MiXCR, listing each CDR3 protein once. The table records about 920,000 distinct CDR3 sequences, approximately 31% of them present only once. On this clonotype itself: The antigen is undetermined.

With 3 bases removed from V and 3 bases from J, the gap between germline ends came to 11 bases. The CDR3 length is 14 residues. Per the germline V gene, CDR1 is SEHNR and CDR2 is FQNEAQ (reference sequence). The chain recombines TRBV7-9 with TRBJ1-1, with D unclear. The sequences come from cultured CD8+ T cells from PBMCs, collected from culture after CMV antigen stimulation. The receptor was derived from a human donor in good health (CMV status not recorded). Some clones in this sample may be carry-over from other donors' samples. This CDR3 is CASSFPSTDTEAFF. CDR3 coding DNA: TGTGCCAGCAGCTTCCCCTCCACAGACACTGAAGCTTTCTTT.